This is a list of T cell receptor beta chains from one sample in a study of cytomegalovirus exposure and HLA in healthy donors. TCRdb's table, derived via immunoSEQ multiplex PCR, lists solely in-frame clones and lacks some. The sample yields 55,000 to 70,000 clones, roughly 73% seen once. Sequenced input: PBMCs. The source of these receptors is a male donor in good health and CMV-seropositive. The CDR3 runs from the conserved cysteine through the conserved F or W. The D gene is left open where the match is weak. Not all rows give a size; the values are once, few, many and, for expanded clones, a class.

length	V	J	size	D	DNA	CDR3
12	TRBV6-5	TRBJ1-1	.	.	TGTGCCAGCAGGCGCCTCCGTGGGCAAGCTTTCTTT	CASRRLRGQAFF
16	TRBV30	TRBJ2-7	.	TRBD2	TGTGCCTGGACGCCGGGCGGGGGGGCTCATACCTACGAGCAGTACTTC	CAWTPGGGAHTYEQYF
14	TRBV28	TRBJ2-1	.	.	TGTGCCAGCAGTTTCTTGCGGGGTGACAATGAGCAGTTCTTC	CASSFLRGDNEQFF
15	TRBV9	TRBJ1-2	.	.	TGTGCCAGCAGCGTTACGGGGTTCCCCGTCAAGGGCTACACCTTC	CASSVTGFPVKGYTF
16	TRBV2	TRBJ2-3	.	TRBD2	TGTGCCAGCAGTACTACCGGGACTAGCGGCACAGATACGCAGTATTTT	CASSTTGTSGTDTQYF
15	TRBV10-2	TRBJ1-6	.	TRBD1	TGCGCCAGCAGTGAGTCGAGACAGGGGAATTCACCCCTCCACTTT	CASSESRQGNSPLHF
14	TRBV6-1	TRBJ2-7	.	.	TGTGCCAGCAGTAAAGGGGGAGGATTCTACGAGCAGTACTTC	CASSKGGGFYEQYF
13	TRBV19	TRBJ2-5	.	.	TGTGCCAGTACCCCGGGAGTTCGGGAGACCCAGTACTTC	CASTPGVRETQYF
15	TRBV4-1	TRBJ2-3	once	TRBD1	TGCGCCAGCAGTCCCGGGACAGGGGGCCCTGAGACGCAGTATTTT	CASSPGTGGPETQYF
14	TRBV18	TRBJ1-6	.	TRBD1	TGTGCCAGCTCACCATTGGACAGGGATTCACCCCTCCACTTT	CASSPLDRDSPLHF
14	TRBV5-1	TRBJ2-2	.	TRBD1	TGCGCCAGCAGAACAGGGGGCTCTACCGGGGAGCTGTTTTTT	CASRTGGSTGELFF
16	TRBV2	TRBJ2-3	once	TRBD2	TGTGCCAGCACAGCCAGCGGGGCCGCGGGCGCAGATACGCAGTATTTT	CASTASGAAGADTQYF
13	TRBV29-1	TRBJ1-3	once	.	TGCAGCGTTGACGACAGGCGAGGAAACACCATATATTTT	CSVDDRRGNTIYF
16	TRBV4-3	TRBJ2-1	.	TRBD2	TGCGCCAGCAGCCAAGAGAGGGCCGGGGGGGCTAATGAGCAGTTCTTC	CASSQERAGGANEQFF
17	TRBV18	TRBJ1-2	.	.	TGTGCCAGCTCACCGACCTCTACAGCCGGAACTAACTATGGCTACACCTTC	CASSPTSTAGTNYGYTF
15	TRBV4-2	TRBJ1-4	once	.	TGTGCCAGCAGCCAAGGAGGAGGCGAAAATGAAAAACTGTTTTTT	CASSQGGGENEKLFF
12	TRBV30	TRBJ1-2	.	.	TGTGCCTGGAGTGCCGGCCCAGGAGGCTACACCTTC	CAWSAGPGGYTF
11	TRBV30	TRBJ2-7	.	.	TGTGCCTGGAGGGTCTATGGCGAGCAGTACTTC	CAWRVYGEQYF
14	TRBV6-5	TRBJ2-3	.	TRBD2	TGTGCCAGTTTCGAGCGGGGTAGGGCAGATACGCAGTATTTT	CASFERGRADTQYF
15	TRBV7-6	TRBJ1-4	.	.	TGTGCCAGCAGCTCACAGGGACGGCCTAATGAAAAACTGTTTTTT	CASSSQGRPNEKLFF
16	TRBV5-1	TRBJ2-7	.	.	TGCGCCAGCAGCCCAGTGAGTGGGGGGGCCATTCGCAAGCAGTACTTC	CASSPVSGGAIRKQYF
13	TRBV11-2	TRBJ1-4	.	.	TGTGCCAGCAGCCCAGACCGGAGAGAAAAACTGTTTTTT	CASSPDRREKLFF
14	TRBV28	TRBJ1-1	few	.	TGTGCCAGCAGCCTAGGGCAGGAGCGGACTGAAGCTTTCTTT	CASSLGQERTEAFF
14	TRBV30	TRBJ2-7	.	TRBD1	TGTGCCTGGAGCCCCGGGACAGGGGCATACGAGCAGTACTTC	CAWSPGTGAYEQYF
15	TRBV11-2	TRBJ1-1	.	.	TGTGCCAGCAGCCTTTCACAGGGAGGGGGCACTGAAGCTTTCTTT	CASSLSQGGGTEAFF
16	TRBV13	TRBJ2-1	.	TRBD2	TGTGCCAGCTCCGGGAGGAGCGGGGGTTTAGTCGATGAGCAGTTCTTC	CASSGRSGGLVDEQFF
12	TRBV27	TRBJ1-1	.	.	TGTGCCAGCGGCCGGGGTAACACTGAAGCTTTCTTT	CASGRGNTEAFF
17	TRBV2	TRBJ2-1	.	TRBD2	TGTGCCAGCAGTGAAGCGCGGGGGGACCCCTTGGGGTATGAGCAGTTCTTC	CASSEARGDPLGYEQFF
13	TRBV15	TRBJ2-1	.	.	TGTGCCACCAGCAGCCGGGGATATACTGAGCAGTTCTTC	CATSSRGYTEQFF
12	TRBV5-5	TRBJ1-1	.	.	TGTGCCAGCAGCTCCCAGGGGACTGAAGCTTTCTTT	CASSSQGTEAFF
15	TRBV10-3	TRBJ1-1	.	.	TGTGCCATCAGTGAGTCGGTGGTGAGCCGCACTGAAGCTTTCTTT	CAISESVVSRTEAFF
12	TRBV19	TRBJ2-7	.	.	TGTGCCAGTAGTATAGGGGGGGGCCAGCAGTACTTC	CASSIGGGQQYF
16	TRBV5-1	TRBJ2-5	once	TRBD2	TGCGCCAGCAGCTTGGGCGGGGGGCTCCTTAGGAAGACCCAGTACTTC	CASSLGGGLLRKTQYF
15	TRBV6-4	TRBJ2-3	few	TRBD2	TGTGCCAGCAGTGACGGGACTAGCGGGGCAGATACGCAGTATTTT	CASSDGTSGADTQYF
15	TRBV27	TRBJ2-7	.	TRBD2	TGTGCCAGCGCAACTCCTAGCGGGGGAGACTACGAGCAGTACTTC	CASATPSGGDYEQYF
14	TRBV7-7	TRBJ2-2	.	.	TGTGCCAGCAGCGTGACAGGCAGCACCGGGGAGCTGTTTTTT	CASSVTGSTGELFF
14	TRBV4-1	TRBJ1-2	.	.	TGCGCCAGCAGCCAGGCTAGGGGCAGCTATGGCTACACCTTC	CASSQARGSYGYTF
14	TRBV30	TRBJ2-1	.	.	TGTGCCTGGAGTGTACCCAGCTCCTACAATGAGCAGTTCTTC	CAWSVPSSYNEQFF
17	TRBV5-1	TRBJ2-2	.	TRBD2	TGCGCCAGCAGCTTTGAACAAGCGGGGGGGCCGAACGGGGAGCTGTTTTTT	CASSFEQAGGPNGELFF
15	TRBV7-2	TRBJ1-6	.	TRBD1	TGTGCCAGCAGCCTAGGGGACAGATACAATTCACCCCTCCACTTT	CASSLGDRYNSPLHF
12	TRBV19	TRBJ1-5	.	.	TGTGCCAGCAGGGTTGGCAATCAGCCCCAGCATTTT	CASRVGNQPQHF
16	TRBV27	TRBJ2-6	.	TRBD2	TGTGCCAGCAGGACTAGCGGGGCGGGAGGGGCCAACGTCCTGACTTTC	CASRTSGAGGANVLTF
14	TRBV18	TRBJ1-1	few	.	TGTGCCAGCTCTCCCCAAGGGAGGGTCACTGAAGCTTTCTTT	CASSPQGRVTEAFF
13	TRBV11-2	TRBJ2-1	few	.	TGTGCCAGCAGCTACTCTACAGTAGGCGAGCAGTTCTTC	CASSYSTVGEQFF
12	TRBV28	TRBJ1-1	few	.	TGTGCCAGCAGTGTTCTCGGGGAGGAAGCTTTCTTT	CASSVLGEEAFF
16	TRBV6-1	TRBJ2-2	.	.	TGTGCCAGCAGTAAAGTCCGGGACATAGTCACCGGGGAGCTGTTTTTT	CASSKVRDIVTGELFF
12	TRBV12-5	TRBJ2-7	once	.	TGTGCTAGTGGTTCGGACAGCGGCGAGCAGTACTTC	CASGSDSGEQYF
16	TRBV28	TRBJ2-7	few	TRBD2	TGTGCCAGCAGCAGTACTTGGACTAGCCTATCCTACGAGCAGTACTTC	CASSSTWTSLSYEQYF
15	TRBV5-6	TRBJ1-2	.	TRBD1	TGTGCCAGCAGGAAAGACAGGGATTCTTACTATGGCTACACCTTC	CASRKDRDSYYGYTF
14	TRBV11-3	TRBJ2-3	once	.	TGTGCCAGCAGCCCCGGAGCCGTTCCAGATACGCAGTATTTT	CASSPGAVPDTQYF
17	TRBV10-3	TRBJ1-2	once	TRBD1	TGTGCCATCAGTGAGTCTCTGACAGGGTCGGGCTACTATGGCTACACCTTC	CAISESLTGSGYYGYTF
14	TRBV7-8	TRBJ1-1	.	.	TGTGCCAGCAGCTTAAGAGAGGGTTGGACTGAAGCTTTCTTT	CASSLREGWTEAFF
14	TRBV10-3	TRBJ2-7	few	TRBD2	TGTGCCATCAGCCCTGGACTAGCGACCTACGAGCAGTACTTC	CAISPGLATYEQYF
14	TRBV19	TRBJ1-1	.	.	TGTGCCAGTAGTATCCAGGGGATAAACACTGAAGCTTTCTTT	CASSIQGINTEAFF